The text below deals with one TCR beta chain. This may stem from a read error, because a much larger clone lies one nucleotide away. Time point here: persistent/refractory GD, antithyroid drugs over 5 years with positive TRAb. PBMCs provided the RNA from which the TCR library was made. Graves' disease diagnosis followed American Thyroid Association guidelines. In germline, CDR1 is DFQATT, CDR2 SNEGSKA (reference sequence). V shed 2 bases and J 4 bases; nucleotides not matched to a gene: 4. This CDR3 spans 13 amino acids. These data come from a study of regulatory T cells in long-lasting Graves disease. Across the study: Positivity for TSH receptor antibodies plus over 5 years of antithyroid drugs meant persistent Graves' disease.

In building TCR beta libraries, iRepertoire HTBI primers were used together with Arm-PCR of CDR3 regions. Study processing details: Spanning all samples, the identified segments comprised around 64 TRBV and more than 11 TRBJ. TCRdb re-called the multiplex PCR reads with MiXCR, one entry per CDR3 protein. The V and J calls and clone size come from TCRdb's table, not from the authors' own analysis. The data hold 300,000 to 400,000 distinct CDR3 sequences, with around 20% observed a single time. The J gene is TRBJ2-7, the V gene TRBV20-1; 8 positions match TRBD1. The sequence came from a female donor with Graves disease. The sequenced sample was peripheral blood mononuclear cells (PBMCs), obtained when the disease was refractory, from a patient treated with antithyroid drugs. The CDR3 DNA is TGCAGTGCTAGATGCAGGGGGCTATACGAGCAGTACTTC. As protein: CSARCRGLYEQYF.